What follows is one T cell receptor beta chain and its context. Its antigen remains unknown. This sample is part of a study of cytomegalovirus exposure and HLA in healthy donors. The CDR3 sequence is 18 residues long. V was cut by 4 bases and J by 3 bases, with 25 bases left in between. Points from the study as a whole: In a later analysis, an Asian-associated ancestry cluster reportedly showed fewer N-insertions than the approximately 660-donor mean. A later analysis linked a missense variant in DCLRE1C to the trimming of TCR beta V and J genes. Most of the CMV-associated TCR beta chains (in a later analysis) appeared to be HLA-restricted.

At sampling all donors were nominally healthy, likely with unrecorded immune exposures. 13 Jbeta primers and 60 Vbeta primers were used for the PCR. Clones were read by immunoSEQ multiplex PCR, and TCRdb kept only the in-frame ones, dropping some. The table has under 200,000 clones, roughly 80% seen once. This sequence was found in a woman aged 18-35 years in good health and CMV-seronegative. The chain joins TRBV23-1 to TRBJ2-7; a possible D gene is TRBD2 (7 bases). TRBV23-1 counts as an open reading frame of uncertain function. The sample consisted of PBMCs. The CDR3 loop is CASSLPPGRTEGFYEQYF. The CDR3 bases are TGCGCCAGCAGTCTCCCCCCCGGGAGGACAGAGGGATTCTACGAGCAGTACTTC.